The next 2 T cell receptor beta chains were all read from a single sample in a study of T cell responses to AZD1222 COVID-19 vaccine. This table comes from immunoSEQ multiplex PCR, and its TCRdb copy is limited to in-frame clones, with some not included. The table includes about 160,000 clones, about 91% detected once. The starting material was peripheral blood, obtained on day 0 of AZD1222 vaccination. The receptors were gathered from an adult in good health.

The CDR3 loop reads CASSEPLSSGNTIYF. The CDR3 DNA is TGTGCCAGCAGTGAACCACTCAGCTCTGGAAACACCATATATTTT. The genes are TRBV25-1 and TRBJ1-3; D is unresolved. The germline V gene has CDR1 MGHDK and CDR2 SYGVNS. Trimming removed 2 bases from V and 0 bases from J, with 8 bases in between. The CDR3 totals 15 residues. Supplemented by reference TRBV25-1 and TRBJ1-3, the full variable domain reads EADIYQTPRYLVIGTGKKITLECSQTMGHDKMYWYQQDPGMELHLIHYSYGVNSTEKGDLSSESTVSRIRTEHFPLTLESARPSHTSQYLCASSEPLSSGNTIYFGEGSWLTVV.

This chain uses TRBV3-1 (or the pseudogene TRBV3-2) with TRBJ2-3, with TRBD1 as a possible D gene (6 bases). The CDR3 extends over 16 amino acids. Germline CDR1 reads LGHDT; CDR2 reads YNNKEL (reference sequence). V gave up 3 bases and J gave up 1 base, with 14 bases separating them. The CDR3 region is CASSHLKSGGTDTQYF. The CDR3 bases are TGTGCCAGCAGCCACCTAAAGTCAGGGGGCACAGATACGCAGTATTTT.